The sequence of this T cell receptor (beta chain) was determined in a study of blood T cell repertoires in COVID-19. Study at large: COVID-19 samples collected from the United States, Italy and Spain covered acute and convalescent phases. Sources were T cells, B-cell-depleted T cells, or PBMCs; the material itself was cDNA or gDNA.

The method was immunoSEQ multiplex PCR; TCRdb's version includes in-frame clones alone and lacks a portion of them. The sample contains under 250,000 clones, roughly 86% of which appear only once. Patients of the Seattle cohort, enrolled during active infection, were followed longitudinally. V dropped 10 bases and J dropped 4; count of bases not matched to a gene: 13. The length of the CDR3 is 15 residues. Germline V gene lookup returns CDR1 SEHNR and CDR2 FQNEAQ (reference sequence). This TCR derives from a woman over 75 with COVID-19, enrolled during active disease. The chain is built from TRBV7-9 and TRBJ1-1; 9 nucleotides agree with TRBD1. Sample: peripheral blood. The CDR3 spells CATTPPTGGSTEAFF. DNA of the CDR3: TGTGCCACCACACCCCCGACAGGGGGAAGCACTGAAGCTTTCTTT.